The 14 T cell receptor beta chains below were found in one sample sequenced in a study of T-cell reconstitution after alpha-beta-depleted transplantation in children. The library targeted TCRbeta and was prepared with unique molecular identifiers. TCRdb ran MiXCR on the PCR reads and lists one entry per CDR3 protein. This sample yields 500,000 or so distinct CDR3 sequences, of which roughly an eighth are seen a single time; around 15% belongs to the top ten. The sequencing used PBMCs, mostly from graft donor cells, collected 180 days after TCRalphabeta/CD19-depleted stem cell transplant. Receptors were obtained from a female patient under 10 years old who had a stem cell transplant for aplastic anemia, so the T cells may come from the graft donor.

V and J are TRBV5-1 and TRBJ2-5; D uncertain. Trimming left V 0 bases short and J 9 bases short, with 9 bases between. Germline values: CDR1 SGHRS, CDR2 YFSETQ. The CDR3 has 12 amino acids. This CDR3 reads CASSLAHRPQYF. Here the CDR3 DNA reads TGCGCCAGCAGCTTGGCACATAGGCCCCAGTACTTC. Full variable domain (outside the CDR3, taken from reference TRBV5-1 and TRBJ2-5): KAGVTQTPRYLIKTRGQQVTLSCSPISGHRSVSWYQQTPGQGLQFLFEYFSETQRNKGNFPGRFSGRQFSNSRSEMNVSTLELGDSALYLCASSLAHRPQYFGPGTRLLVL.

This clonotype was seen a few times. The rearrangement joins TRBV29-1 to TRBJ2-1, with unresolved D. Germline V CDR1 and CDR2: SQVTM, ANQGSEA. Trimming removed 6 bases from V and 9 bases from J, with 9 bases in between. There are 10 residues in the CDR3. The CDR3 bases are TGCAGCGTCGGGTCGGGTGAGCAGTTCTTC. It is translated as CSVGSGEQFF.

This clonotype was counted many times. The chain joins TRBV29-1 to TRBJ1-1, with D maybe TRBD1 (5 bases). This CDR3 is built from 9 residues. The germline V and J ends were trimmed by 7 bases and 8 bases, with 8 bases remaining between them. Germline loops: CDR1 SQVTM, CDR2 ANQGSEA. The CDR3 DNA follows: TGCAGCGGGGGGACCGAAGCTTTCTTT. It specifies CSGGTEAFF.

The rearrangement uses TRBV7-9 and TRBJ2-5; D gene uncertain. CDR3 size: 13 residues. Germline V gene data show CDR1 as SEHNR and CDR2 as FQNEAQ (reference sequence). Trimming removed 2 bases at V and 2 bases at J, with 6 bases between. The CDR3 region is CASSLFGQETQYF. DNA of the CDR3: TGTGCCAGCAGCTTATTCGGGCAAGAGACCCAGTACTTC.

CDR3 region: CASSQEGMGILGEQFF. In DNA, the CDR3 is TGCGCCAGCAGCCAAGAAGGAATGGGGATTTTGGGTGAGCAGTTCTTC. V gene TRBV4-3 combines with J gene TRBJ2-1, with no clear D. Germline V lookup: CDR1 LGHNA, CDR2 YSLEER. This CDR3 spans 16 amino acids. Trimming removed 0 bases at V and 9 bases at J, with 18 bases between.

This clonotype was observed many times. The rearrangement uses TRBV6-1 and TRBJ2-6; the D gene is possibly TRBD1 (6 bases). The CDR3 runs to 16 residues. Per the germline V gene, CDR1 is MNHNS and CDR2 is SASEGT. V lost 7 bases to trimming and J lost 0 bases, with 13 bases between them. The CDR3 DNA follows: TGTGCCAGCACTAGGACAGCTACCTCTGGGGCCAACGTCCTGACTTTC. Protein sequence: CASTRTATSGANVLTF.

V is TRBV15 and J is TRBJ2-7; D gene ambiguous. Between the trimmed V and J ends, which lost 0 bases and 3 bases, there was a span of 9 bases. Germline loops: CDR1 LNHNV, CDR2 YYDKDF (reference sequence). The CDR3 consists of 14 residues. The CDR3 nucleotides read TGTGCCACCAGCAGAGATTACCAGAACTACGAGCAGTACGTC. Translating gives CATSRDYQNYEQYV.

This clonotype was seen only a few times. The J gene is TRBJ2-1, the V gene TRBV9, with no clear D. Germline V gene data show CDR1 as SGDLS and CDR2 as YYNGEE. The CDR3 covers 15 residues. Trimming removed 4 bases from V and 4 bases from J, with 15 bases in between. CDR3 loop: CASSTLSPRYNEQFF. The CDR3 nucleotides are TGTGCCAGCAGCACGCTTAGCCCCCGATACAATGAGCAGTTCTTC.

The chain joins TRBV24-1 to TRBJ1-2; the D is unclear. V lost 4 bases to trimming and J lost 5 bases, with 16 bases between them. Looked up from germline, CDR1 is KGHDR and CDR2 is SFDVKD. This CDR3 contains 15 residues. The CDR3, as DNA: TGTGCCACCAGTGACCCACGTCGGCCCCATTATGGCTACACCTTC. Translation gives CATSDPRRPHYGYTF.

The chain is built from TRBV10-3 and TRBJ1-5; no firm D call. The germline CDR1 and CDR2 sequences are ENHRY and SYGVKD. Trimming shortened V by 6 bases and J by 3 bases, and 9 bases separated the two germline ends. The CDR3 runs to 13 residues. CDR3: CAISQDFNQPQHF. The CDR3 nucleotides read TGTGCCATCAGCCAGGACTTCAATCAGCCCCAGCATTTT.

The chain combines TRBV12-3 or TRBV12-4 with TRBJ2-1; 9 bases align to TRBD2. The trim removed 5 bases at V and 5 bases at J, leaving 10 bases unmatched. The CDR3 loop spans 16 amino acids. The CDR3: CASSNRPLAGHNEQFF. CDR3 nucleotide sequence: TGTGCCAGCAGTAACCGTCCGCTAGCGGGGCACAATGAGCAGTTCTTC.

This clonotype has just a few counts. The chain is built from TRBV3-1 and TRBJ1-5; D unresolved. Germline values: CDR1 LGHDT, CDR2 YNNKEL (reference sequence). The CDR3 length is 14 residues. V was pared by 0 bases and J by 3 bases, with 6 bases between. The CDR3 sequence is CASSQDTTNQPQHF. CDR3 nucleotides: TGTGCCAGCAGCCAAGACACGACCAATCAGCCCCAGCATTTT.

Here the CDR3 reads CASSLGRDTALQETQYF. CDR3 DNA sequence: TGTGCCAGCAGCTTAGGTCGCGACACCGCACTCCAAGAGACCCAGTACTTC. The rearrangement uses TRBV11-3 and TRBJ2-5; unclear D gene. The CDR3 is 17 residues long. V was pared by 1 base and J by 1 base, with 16 bases between. CDR1 is SGHNT, CDR2 YENEEA, per germline. The full variable domain, with the rest looked up from reference TRBV11-3 and TRBJ2-5, is EAGVVQSPRYKIIEKKQPVAFWCNPISGHNTLYWYLQNLGQGPELLIRYENEEAVDDSQLPKDRFSAERLKGVDSTLKIQPAELGDSAVYLCASSLGRDTALQETQYFGPGTRLLVL.

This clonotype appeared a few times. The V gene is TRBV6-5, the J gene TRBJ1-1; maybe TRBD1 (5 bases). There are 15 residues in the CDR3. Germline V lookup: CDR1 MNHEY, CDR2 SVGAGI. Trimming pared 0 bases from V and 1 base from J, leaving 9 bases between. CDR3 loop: CASSYSYQGNTEAFF. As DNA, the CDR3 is TGTGCCAGCAGTTACTCGTATCAGGGGAACACTGAAGCTTTCTTT.